What follows describes a single T cell receptor (beta chain). Its antigen is as yet unknown. V was trimmed by 5 bases and J by 9 bases, leaving 17 bases between them. Looked up from germline, CDR1 is SGHVS and CDR2 is FNYEAQ. This CDR3 is built from 14 residues. This entry belongs to a study of T cell repertoires in cytomegalovirus infection. Study findings and constraints: Clonotype analysis showed dominance of the ex vivo response by HLA-C-restricted CMV-specific TCR beta clonotypes.

TCRdb reprocessed the reads with MiXCR, giving one entry per CDR3 protein. The table lists about 110,000 distinct CDR3 sequences, roughly 40% of them singletons. The starting material was CD8+ T cells from cultured PBMCs, obtained from culture after CMV antigen stimulation. The chain recombines TRBV7-6 with TRBJ2-1; D is possibly TRBD1 (5 bases). The clonotype was recovered from a human donor in good health (CMV status not recorded). Some clones in this sample may be carry-over from other donors' samples. The CDR3 coding sequence is TGTGCCAGCAGCCCAGGGCCCGCTTCTAGTGAGCAGTTCTTC. Translation: CASSPGPASSEQFF.